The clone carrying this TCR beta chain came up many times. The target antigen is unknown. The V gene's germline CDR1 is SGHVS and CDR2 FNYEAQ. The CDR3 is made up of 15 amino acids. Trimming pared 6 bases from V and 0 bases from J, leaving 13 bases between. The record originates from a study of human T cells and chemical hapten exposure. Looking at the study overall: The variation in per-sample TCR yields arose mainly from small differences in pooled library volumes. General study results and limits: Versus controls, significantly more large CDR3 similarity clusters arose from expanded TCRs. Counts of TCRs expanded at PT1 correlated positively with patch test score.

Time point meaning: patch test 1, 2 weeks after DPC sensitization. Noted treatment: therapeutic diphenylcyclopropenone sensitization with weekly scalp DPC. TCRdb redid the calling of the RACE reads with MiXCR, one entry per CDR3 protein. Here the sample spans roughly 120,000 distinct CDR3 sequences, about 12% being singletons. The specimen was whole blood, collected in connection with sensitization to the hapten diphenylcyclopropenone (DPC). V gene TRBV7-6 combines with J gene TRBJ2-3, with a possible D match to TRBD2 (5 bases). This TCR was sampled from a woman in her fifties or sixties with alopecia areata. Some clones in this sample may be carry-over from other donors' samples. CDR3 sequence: CASSWLAYSTDTQYF. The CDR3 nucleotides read TGTGCCAGCAGTTGGCTAGCATATAGCACAGATACGCAGTATTTT.